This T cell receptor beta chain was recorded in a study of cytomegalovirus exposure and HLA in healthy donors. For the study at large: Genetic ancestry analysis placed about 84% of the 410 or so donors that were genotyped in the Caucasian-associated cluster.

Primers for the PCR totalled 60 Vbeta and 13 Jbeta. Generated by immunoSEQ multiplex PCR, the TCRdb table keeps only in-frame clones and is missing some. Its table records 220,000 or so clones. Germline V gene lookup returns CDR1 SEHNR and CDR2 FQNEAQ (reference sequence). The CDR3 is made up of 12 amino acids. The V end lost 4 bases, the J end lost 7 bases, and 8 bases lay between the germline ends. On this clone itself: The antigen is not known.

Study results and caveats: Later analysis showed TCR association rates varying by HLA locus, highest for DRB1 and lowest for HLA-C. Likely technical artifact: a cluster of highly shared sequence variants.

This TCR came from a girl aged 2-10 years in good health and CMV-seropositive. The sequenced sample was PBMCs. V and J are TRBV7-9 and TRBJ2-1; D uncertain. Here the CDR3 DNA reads TGTGCCAGCAGCTCCCCGAGTAATGAGCAGTTCTTC. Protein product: CASSSPSNEQFF. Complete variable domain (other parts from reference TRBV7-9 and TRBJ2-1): DTGVSQNPRHKITKRGQNVTFRCDPISEHNRLYWYRQTLGQGPEFLTYFQNEAQLEKSRLLSDRFSAERPKGSFSTLEIQRTEQGDSAMYLCASSSPSNEQFFGPGTRLTVL.